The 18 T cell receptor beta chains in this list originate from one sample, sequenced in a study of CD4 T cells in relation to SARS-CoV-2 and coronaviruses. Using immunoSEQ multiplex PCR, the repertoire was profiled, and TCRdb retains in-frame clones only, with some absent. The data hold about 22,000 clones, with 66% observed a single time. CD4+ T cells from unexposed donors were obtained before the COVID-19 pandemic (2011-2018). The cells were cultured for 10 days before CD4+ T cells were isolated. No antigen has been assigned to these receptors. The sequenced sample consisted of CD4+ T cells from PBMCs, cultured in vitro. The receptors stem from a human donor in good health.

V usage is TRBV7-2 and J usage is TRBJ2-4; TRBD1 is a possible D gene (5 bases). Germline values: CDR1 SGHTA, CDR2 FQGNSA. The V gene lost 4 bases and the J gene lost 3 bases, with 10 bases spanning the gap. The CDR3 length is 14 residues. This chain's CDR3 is CASSSGHLKNIQYF. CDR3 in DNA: TGTGCCAGCAGCTCCGGACACCTCAAAAACATTCAGTACTTC. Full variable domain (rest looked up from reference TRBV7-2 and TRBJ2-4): GAGVSQSPSNKVTEKGKDVELRCDPISGHTALYWYRQSLGQGLEFLIYFQGNSAPDKSGLPSDRFSAERTGGSVSTLTIQRTQQEDSAVYLCASSSGHLKNIQYFGAGTRLSVL.

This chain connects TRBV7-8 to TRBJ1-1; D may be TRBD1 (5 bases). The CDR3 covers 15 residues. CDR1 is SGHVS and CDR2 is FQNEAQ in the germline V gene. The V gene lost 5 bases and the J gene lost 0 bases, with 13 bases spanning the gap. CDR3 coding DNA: TGTGCCAGCAGCCCGGGGGGAGCAATGAACACTGAAGCTTTCTTT. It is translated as CASSPGGAMNTEAFF.

The CDR3 DNA follows: TGTGCCAGCAGCTTAGCCGGGACAGGGGGCGAACTCGGCTACACCTTC. Its translation: CASSLAGTGGELGYTF. V gene TRBV7-9 combines with J gene TRBJ1-2, with 12 bases matching TRBD1. Germline assignment: CDR1 SEHNR and CDR2 FQNEAQ (reference sequence). This CDR3 contains 16 residues. Trimming at V came to 0 bases and at J to 8 bases, leaving 7 bases not matched to a gene.

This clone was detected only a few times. CDR3 in DNA: TGTGCCAGTAGTGTCCTTAGCGGGAGTAGGAATGAGCAGTTCTTC. This gives the protein CASSVLSGSRNEQFF. The rearrangement joins TRBV19 to TRBJ2-1; 9 bases line up with TRBD2. The length of the CDR3 is 15 residues. The germline CDR1 and CDR2 sequences are LNHDA and SQIVND (reference sequence). The ends lost 5 bases at V and 7 bases at J; junction bases unmatched: 9.

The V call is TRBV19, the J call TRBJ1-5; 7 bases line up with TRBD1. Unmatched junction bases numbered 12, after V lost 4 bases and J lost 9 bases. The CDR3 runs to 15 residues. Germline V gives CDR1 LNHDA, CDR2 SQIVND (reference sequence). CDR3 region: CASSTPGTALGPQHF. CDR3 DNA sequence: TGTGCCAGTAGTACCCCTGGGACAGCTTTGGGGCCCCAGCATTTT.

The CDR3 DNA sequence: TGTGCCAGCAGCTTGGACGGACACCCCAAGCAGTTCTTC. This codes for CASSLDGHPKQFF. This chain connects TRBV5-8 to TRBJ2-1, with D perhaps matching TRBD1 (5 bases). V dropped 0 bases and J dropped 11 bases, with 12 bases sitting between them. The CDR3 runs 13 residues. The germline gives CDR1 SGHTS, CDR2 YDEGEE.

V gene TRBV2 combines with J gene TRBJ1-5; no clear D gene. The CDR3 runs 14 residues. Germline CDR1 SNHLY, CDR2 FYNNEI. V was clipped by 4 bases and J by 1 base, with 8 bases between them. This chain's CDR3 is CASSGQTSNQPQHF. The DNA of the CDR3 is TGTGCCAGCAGTGGGCAGACAAGCAATCAGCCCCAGCATTTT.

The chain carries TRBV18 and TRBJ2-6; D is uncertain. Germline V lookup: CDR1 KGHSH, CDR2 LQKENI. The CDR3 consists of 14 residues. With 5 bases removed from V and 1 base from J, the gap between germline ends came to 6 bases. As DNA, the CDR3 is TGTGCCAGCTCATTTGAGTCTGGGGCCAACGTCCTGACTTTC. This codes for CASSFESGANVLTF.

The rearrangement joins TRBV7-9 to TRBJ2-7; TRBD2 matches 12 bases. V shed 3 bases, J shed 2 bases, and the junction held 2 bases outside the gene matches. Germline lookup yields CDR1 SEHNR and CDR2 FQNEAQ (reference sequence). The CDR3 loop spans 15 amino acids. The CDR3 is CASSLRTSGTYEQYF. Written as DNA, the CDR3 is TGTGCCAGCAGCTTGAGGACTAGCGGGACCTACGAGCAGTACTTC.

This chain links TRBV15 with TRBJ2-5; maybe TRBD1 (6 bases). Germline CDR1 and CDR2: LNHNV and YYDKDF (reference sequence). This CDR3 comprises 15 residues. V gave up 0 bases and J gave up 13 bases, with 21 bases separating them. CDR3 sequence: CATSREAAVTGSRYF. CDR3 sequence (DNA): TGTGCCACCAGCAGAGAAGCAGCTGTTACAGGGTCACGGTACTTC.

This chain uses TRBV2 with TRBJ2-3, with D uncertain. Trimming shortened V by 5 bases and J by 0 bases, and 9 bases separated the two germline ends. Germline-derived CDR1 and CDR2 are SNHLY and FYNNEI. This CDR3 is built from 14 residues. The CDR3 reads CASSPQFSTDTQYF. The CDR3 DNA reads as TGTGCCAGCAGTCCACAGTTTAGCACAGATACGCAGTATTTT.

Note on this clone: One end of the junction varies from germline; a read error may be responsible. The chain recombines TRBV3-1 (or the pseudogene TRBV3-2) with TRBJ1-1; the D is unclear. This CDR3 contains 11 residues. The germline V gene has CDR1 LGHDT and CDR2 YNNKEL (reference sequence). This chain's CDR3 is CASSQGREGFF. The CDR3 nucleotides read TGTGCCAGCAGCCAAGGCCGAGAAGGTTTCTTT.

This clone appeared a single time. In nucleotides, the CDR3 is TGTGCCAGCAGTCCGGGACTAGCGGGGTATTACGAGCAGTACTTC. It yields the protein CASSPGLAGYYEQYF. This chain connects TRBV6-2 or TRBV6-3 to TRBJ2-7, with TRBD2 matching over 13 bases. The ends lost 5 bases at V and 4 bases at J; junction bases unmatched: 5. Looked up from germline, CDR1 is MNHEY and CDR2 is SVGEGT. The CDR3 spans 15 residues.

This CDR3 is CASSLTSAEYF. The CDR3 nucleotides are TGTGCCAGCAGCTTGACTAGCGCCGAGTACTTC. V and J are TRBV7-9 and TRBJ2-5; 8 nucleotides match TRBD2. The V and J ends lost 3 bases and 12 bases, in that order; junction bases with no gene match: 3. The CDR3 length is 11 residues. The germline V gene has CDR1 SEHNR and CDR2 FQNEAQ (reference sequence).

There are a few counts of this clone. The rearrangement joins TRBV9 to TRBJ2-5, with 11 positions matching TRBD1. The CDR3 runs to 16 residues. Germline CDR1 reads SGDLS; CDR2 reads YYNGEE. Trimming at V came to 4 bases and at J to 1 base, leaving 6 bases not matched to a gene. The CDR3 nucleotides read TGTGCCAGCAGCCGCGGGACAGGGGGGACCCAAGAGACCCAGTACTTC. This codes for CASSRGTGGTQETQYF.

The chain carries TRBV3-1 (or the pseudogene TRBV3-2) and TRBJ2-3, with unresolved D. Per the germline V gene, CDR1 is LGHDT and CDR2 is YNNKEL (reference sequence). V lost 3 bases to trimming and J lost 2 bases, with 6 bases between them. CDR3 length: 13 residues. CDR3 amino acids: CASSQPPTDTQYF. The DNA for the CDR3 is TGTGCCAGCAGCCAGCCCCCCACAGATACGCAGTATTTT.

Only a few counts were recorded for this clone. The CDR3 DNA reads TGTGCCAGTAGTATCCCGCAGGGGGGGAGGACTGAAGCTTTCTTT. As protein: CASSIPQGGRTEAFF. V usage is TRBV19 and J usage is TRBJ1-1; 7 bases are a match to TRBD1. The germline CDR1 and CDR2 sequences are LNHDA and SQIVND (reference sequence). The CDR3 contains 15 residues. V lost 3 bases and J lost 5; bases outside the gene matches: 9.

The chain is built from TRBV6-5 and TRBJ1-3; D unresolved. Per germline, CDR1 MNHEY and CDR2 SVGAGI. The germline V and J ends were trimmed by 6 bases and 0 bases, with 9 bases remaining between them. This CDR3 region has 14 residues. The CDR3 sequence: CASRDGYSGNTIYF. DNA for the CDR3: TGTGCCAGCAGAGACGGATACTCTGGAAACACCATATATTTT.